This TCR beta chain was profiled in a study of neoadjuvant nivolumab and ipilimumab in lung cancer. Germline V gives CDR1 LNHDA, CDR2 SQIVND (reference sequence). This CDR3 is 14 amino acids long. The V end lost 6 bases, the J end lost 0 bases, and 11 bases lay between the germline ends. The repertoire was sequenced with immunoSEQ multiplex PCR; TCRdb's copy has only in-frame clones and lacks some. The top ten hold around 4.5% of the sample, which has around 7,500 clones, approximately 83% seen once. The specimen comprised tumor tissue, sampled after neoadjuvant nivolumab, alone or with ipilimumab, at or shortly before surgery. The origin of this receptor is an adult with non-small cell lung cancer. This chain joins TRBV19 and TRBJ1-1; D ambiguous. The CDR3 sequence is CASRHNGLNTEAFF. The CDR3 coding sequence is TGTGCCAGTAGACACAACGGATTGAACACTGAAGCTTTCTTT.